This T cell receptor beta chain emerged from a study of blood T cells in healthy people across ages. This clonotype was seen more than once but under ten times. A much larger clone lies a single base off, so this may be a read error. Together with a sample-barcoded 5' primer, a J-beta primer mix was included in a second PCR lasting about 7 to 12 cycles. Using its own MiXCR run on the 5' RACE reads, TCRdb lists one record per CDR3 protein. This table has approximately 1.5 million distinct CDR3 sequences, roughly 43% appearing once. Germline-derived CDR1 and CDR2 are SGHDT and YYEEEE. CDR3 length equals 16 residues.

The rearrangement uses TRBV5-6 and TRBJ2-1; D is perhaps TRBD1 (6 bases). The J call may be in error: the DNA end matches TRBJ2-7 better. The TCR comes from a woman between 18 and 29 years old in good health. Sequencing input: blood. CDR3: CASSLEGQGSYNEQYF. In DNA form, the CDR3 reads TGTGCCAGCAGCTTGGAGGGGCAGGGGTCCTACAATGAGCAGTACTTC.